A single sample is the source of the 10 T cell receptor beta chains below, sequenced in a study of T cell responses to AZD1222 COVID-19 vaccine. The assay was immunoSEQ multiplex PCR, and TCRdb's table has in-frame clones only and misses some. The sample has 110,000 to 150,000 clones, over 75% seen once. The sequencing used peripheral blood, collected on day 0 of AZD1222 vaccination. The origin of the receptors is an adult in good health.

Points on this clone: A junction boundary mismatches the germline segment, possibly from a read error. The CDR3 region has the DNA TGTGCCAGCAGCGTAGGTAACCCGGACCTAGGGTTTTCTTACTTC. Its translation is CASSVGNPDLGFSYF. The V gene is TRBV9, the J gene TRBJ1-2; D gene ambiguous. This CDR3 has 15 residues. Germline V gene data show CDR1 as SGDLS and CDR2 as YYNGEE.

The chain employs TRBV9 and TRBJ2-3; 8 bases match TRBD2. Germline V gene data show CDR1 as SGDLS and CDR2 as YYNGEE. The V gene end was trimmed by 0 bases and the J gene end by 2 bases; junction bases not matched to a gene: 5. The CDR3 runs to 16 residues. The CDR3 here is CASSVGTSTSTDTQYF. The CDR3 coding sequence is TGTGCCAGCAGCGTAGGGACTAGCACGTCCACAGATACGCAGTATTTT.

The chain recombines TRBV6-2 or TRBV6-3 with TRBJ2-1, with 10 bases identical to TRBD2. This CDR3 contains 15 residues. Germline CDR1 reads MNHEY; CDR2 reads SVGEGT. V dropped 3 bases and J dropped 6; count of bases not matched to a gene: 5. The CDR3 spells CASSYGAGGGNEQFF. The CDR3 bases are TGTGCCAGCAGTTATGGAGCGGGAGGGGGCAATGAGCAGTTCTTC.

This clone came up once. The V call is TRBV18, the J call TRBJ1-1; no definite D call. Trimming cost V 4 bases and J 3 bases, with 9 bases left between them. The CDR3 has 13 amino acids. From germline, CDR1 is KGHSH and CDR2 LQKENI. CDR3 loop: CASSQYTDTEAFF. The CDR3, as DNA: TGTGCCAGCTCACAATATACGGACACTGAAGCTTTCTTT.

The rearrangement uses TRBV3-1 (or the pseudogene TRBV3-2) and TRBJ2-5; possible D gene TRBD2, 6 bases. The CDR3 length is 15 residues. Germline-derived CDR1 and CDR2 are LGHDT and YNNKEL (reference sequence). V lost 4 bases and J 7 bases, leaving 19 bases between the germline ends. CDR3 in DNA: TGTGCCAGCAGCCTACCGGGACTGGGGCGATCGACCCAGTACTTC. As protein: CASSLPGLGRSTQYF.

This chain links TRBV27 with TRBJ2-5, with 9 nucleotides matching TRBD2. This CDR3 comprises 14 residues. J was trimmed by 5 bases and V by 6 bases; bases with no gene match: 7. Germline V gene lookup returns CDR1 MNHEY and CDR2 SMNVEV (reference sequence). This CDR3 is CASSRLAVVETQYF. CDR3 coding DNA: TGTGCCAGCAGCCGACTAGCGGTGGTCGAGACCCAGTACTTC.

A remark on this clone: At one end, the junction sequence differs from germline, possibly due to a read error. The chain is built from TRBV19 and TRBJ1-1; D remains unclear. Per the germline V gene, CDR1 is LNHDA and CDR2 is SQIVND (reference sequence). The CDR3 runs to 11 residues. CDR3 DNA: TGTGCCAGTAGTATTACGACGAACCCCATCTTT. Translating gives CASSITTNPIF.

This clone was counted between two and nine times. The chain carries TRBV5-6 and TRBJ2-5; the D gene is possibly TRBD1 (6 bases). Germline V gene lookup returns CDR1 SGHDT and CDR2 YYEEEE. Trimming shortened V by 1 base and J by 5 bases, and 12 bases separated the two germline ends. The length of the CDR3 is 14 residues. CDR3 protein: CASSLWGPGETQYF. The CDR3 region has the DNA TGTGCCAGCAGCTTGTGGGGGCCAGGGGAGACCCAGTACTTC.

This clone turned up a few times. This chain joins TRBV30 and TRBJ2-3, with 8 nucleotides matching TRBD2. The CDR3 runs to 13 residues. The V gene's germline CDR1 is GTSNPN and CDR2 SVGIG (reference sequence). Losses at the gene ends were 5 bases for V and 2 bases for J; bases not matched to a gene: 3. The CDR3 nucleotides read TGTGCCTGGGCTAGCGGGTTCACAGATACGCAGTATTTT. Amino acids: CAWASGFTDTQYF.

The V gene is TRBV27, the J gene TRBJ1-2, with TRBD1 matching 8 bases. J gave up 5 bases and V 2 bases, and 7 bases lay outside the gene matches. Germline V gene lookup returns CDR1 MNHEY and CDR2 SMNVEV (reference sequence). This CDR3 spans 15 amino acids. CDR3 loop: CASSLKGTGSYGYTF. The CDR3 DNA reads as TGTGCCAGCAGTTTAAAAGGGACAGGTTCTTATGGCTACACCTTC.